What follows is one T cell receptor (beta chain) and its context. This entry comes from a study of blood T cell repertoires in COVID-19. Study details: Samples of COVID-19 (acute and convalescent) were obtained from the United States, Italy and Spain.

Authors' analysis steps: Amplification with reference gene primers provided the estimates of nucleated cell counts. The table came from immunoSEQ multiplex PCR; TCRdb's copy has only in-frame clones and leaves some out. V and J calls and clone size are as listed in that table; D and trimming were resolved from the DNA. The sample records about 73,000 clones, approximately 88% being singletons. V was clipped by 5 bases and J by 5 bases, with 12 bases between them. Germline CDR1 reads LNHDA; CDR2 reads SQIVND (reference sequence). CDR3 size: 14 residues. The rearrangement uses TRBV19 and TRBJ1-4; the D gene is possibly TRBD1 (6 bases). The TCR was taken from a man older than 75 with active or convalescent COVID-19. Sequenced material: peripheral blood. The DNA of the CDR3 is TGTGCCAGTAGTGACGACAGGCGGAATGAAAAACTGTTTTTT. Translated, it gives CASSDDRRNEKLFF.